The rows below give T cell receptor beta chains drawn from one sample of a study of glioma-infiltrating T cells after dendritic cell vaccination. Sequencing used immunoSEQ multiplex PCR; TCRdb keeps in-frame clones, though not all of them. The table records 70,000 to 100,000 clones, around 86% of them present only once. The sample in question was blood, obtained after dendritic cell vaccination. The receptors stem from a human donor with glioblastoma. Both conserved end residues are trimmed from each CDR3. Fields, in order: J gene, V gene, D gene, CDR3 protein. A D gene is named only where the DNA matches it firmly.

>TRBJ1-1|TRBV5-1|TRBD1
ASSFTGGPEAF
>TRBJ1-1|TRBV10-3|.
AISPRGGEGTEAF
>TRBJ1-2|TRBV5-6|TRBD1
ASSAQGSYGYT
>TRBJ2-1|TRBV6-4|.
ASSDPNNEQF
>TRBJ1-1|TRBV9|TRBD1
ASSVVGSVGQGWLNTEAF
>TRBJ1-2|TRBV9|TRBD1
ASSVEGTGAGGYT
>TRBJ2-1|TRBV2|TRBD2
ASSGDYNEQF
>TRBJ2-5|TRBV19|TRBD1
ASSKARQGALQETQY
>TRBJ2-1|TRBV19|.
ASYQGPGGEQF
>TRBJ1-1|TRBV4-1|.
ASSPQQNTEAF
>TRBJ1-2|TRBV19|TRBD1
ASSERTGNYGYT
>TRBJ1-2|TRBV10-3|.
AISDPDSHGYT
>TRBJ1-1|TRBV9|.
ASSVGVGKENTEAF
>TRBJ1-1|TRBV27|.
ASSLTGRKGNTEAF
>TRBJ2-2|TRBV5-6|TRBD2
ASSLSTSGLPRSGELF
>TRBJ2-2|TRBV11-2|.
ASSLAGVGELF
>TRBJ2-2|TRBV10-3|.
AIGGGGAANTGELF
>TRBJ2-7|TRBV20-1|TRBD2
SATKGGEQY
>TRBJ1-2|TRBV19|.
ASSMQSDTPYT
>TRBJ2-5|TRBV6-6|TRBD1
ASSAGTGETQY
>TRBJ2-3|TRBV4-2|TRBD2
ASSQAQAGETDTQY
>TRBJ1-3|TRBV19|.
ASSIAGTGNTIY
>TRBJ2-7|TRBV10-3|TRBD1
AISDQTGQTYEQY
>TRBJ1-2|TRBV5-1|.
ASSLAGQNEGYT
>TRBJ2-5|TRBV6-1|.
ASSEGLTAQETQY
>TRBJ1-1|TRBV7-2|TRBD1
ASSPRSTPGTGRAF
>TRBJ1-5|TRBV6-1|.
ASIKGQNSNQPQH
>TRBJ2-1|TRBV4-3|TRBD2
ASSQDTSGGEQF
>TRBJ2-3|TRBV19|TRBD2
ASSIDRSGGVGGTQY
>TRBJ1-4|TRBV7-6|.
ASSTTTEATNEKLF
>TRBJ2-3|TRBV14|.
ASSPGDTQY
>TRBJ1-5|TRBV2|TRBD1
ASSGTGGRNSNQPQH
>TRBJ1-2|TRBV19|TRBD1
ASSRGQGASYGYT
>TRBJ2-2|TRBV19|TRBD2
ASSIQQGGTGELF
>TRBJ1-5|TRBV7-9|.
ASSDSRKGNQPQH
>TRBJ2-7|TRBV9|.
ASSPPFASSYEQY
>TRBJ2-1|TRBV6-5|TRBD1
ASSLFGQGESQF
>TRBJ1-1|TRBV19|.
ASRRLGRDTEAF
>TRBJ2-7|TRBV25-1|.
ASSEGGVHSYEQY
>TRBJ1-2|TRBV5-1|TRBD1
ASSTDRDRGYGYT